This paragraph covers one T cell receptor beta chain sequence. No antigen is known for it. Per-base quality was not reported, and no clone a single base away is much larger than it. Participants in the prospective study were enrolled through a virtual design, were aged about 18 to 100 years, and lived in roughly 26 United States geographic areas. Cohort assignment in the prospective study relied on participant-reported clinical history from a screening survey and a study questionnaire. Exposed participants had been in contact, within 2 weeks of entering the study, with a person who had a PCR-confirmed or clinician-diagnosed case of COVID-19. In the prospective study, mobile phlebotomists collected whole blood, serum and a nasopharyngeal or oropharyngeal swab from each participant. Participants in the prospective study had the option to provide additional blood draws and questionnaires over an approximately two-month period. Prospective study blood samples were shipped either frozen or at room temperature before DNA extraction.

This sample was included in a study of blood T cell repertoires in COVID-19 (dated by TCRdb to 2020 to 2022). Regarding the study in general: Collaborator samples came from the United States, Italy and Spain and covered acute and convalescent phases of COVID-19. The repertoires were released in a freely available public database meant as a resource for research on the immune response to SARS-CoV-2. Where available, HLA class I and class II types were taken from metadata supplied by the sample provider and were not determined by assay-based typing. Deeply sampled blood TCRbeta repertoires from subjects exposed to, actively infected with, or recovered from COVID-19 were included in the dataset. The sample metadata nearly always contained a de-identified subject ID, COVID-19 status, age in years and sex. Samples were obtained from the ongoing ImmuneRACE study (first 160 participants) and from approximately 1,200 subjects provided by 6 global collaborators. The prospective study material was composed of cDNA or gDNA derived from T cells, B-cell-depleted T cells, or PBMCs. Summary of the overall study and its limitations: How much clinical and demographic metadata was included differed by source and by participant, and the metadata was provided uncurated.

TCRbeta CDR3 regions were amplified from genomic DNA by means of the immunoSEQ Assay, a bias-controlled multiplex PCR. Regarding the original processing steps: The number of nucleated cells in each sample was estimated by amplification of reference gene primers within the assay. Sequence reads were collapsed and filtered to measure the absolute abundance of every unique TCRbeta CDR3 rearrangement. For each sample, productive Simpson clonality was calculated as the square root of Simpson's diversity index over productive rearrangements. In TCRdb, the immuneACCESS table is reduced to in-frame sequences with V and J assigned. These tables do not hold every clone; where another copy was compared, an unresolved V gene accounts for under half, and the others remain unexplained. V and J calls and clone size are given by that table; D and trimming were obtained from the DNA. The sample yields 65,000 or so clones; approximately 70% were counted once. Around half of the sample goes to the ten largest clones.

V gives up 4 bases and J gives up 3 bases, and the segment between their germline ends measures 7 bases. The CDR3 measures 14 amino acids from cysteine to phenylalanine. CDR3 DNA only is kept here, 42 bases in frame from base 1. CDR1 MGHDK and CDR2 SYGVNS are derived from the germline V gene. The V and J genes are TRBV25-1 and TRBJ2-6; the D region possibly corresponds to TRBD1 (6 bases align). Source material: PBMCs or T cells enriched from blood (not recorded which). This receptor was identified in an older woman who had been exposed to COVID-19. The CDR3 in this case is CASSGQVGANVLTF. Here is the DNA: TGTGCCAGCAGTGGACAGGTTGGGGCCAACGTCCTGACTTTC.